Sequencing of this TCR beta chain was carried out in a study of cytomegalovirus exposure and HLA in healthy donors. The study, taken as a whole, reports: The study recorded around 160 TCR beta chains that were cytomegalovirus-associated. Rarity characterized most TCR sequences, yet some public TCRs appeared in many donors.

Regarding this clone: Its antigen is unidentified.

Trimming pared 6 bases from V and 3 bases from J, leaving 14 bases between. Germline values: CDR1 MNHEY, CDR2 SMNVEV (reference sequence). CDR3 length equals 14 residues. Clones were sequenced by immunoSEQ multiplex PCR, and TCRdb holds only the in-frame ones, with some missing. This sample yields 200,000 or so clones, of which 80% to 90% are seen a single time; roughly 2% belongs to the top ten. The chain is built from TRBV27 and TRBJ1-2; tentatively, D is TRBD1 (6 bases). This TCR derives from a woman aged 18 to 35 in good health and CMV-seropositive. Source material: PBMCs. The CDR3 nucleotides read TGTGCCAGCAGCCCTGGGACACCCGACTATGGCTACACCTTC. Its translation: CASSPGTPDYGYTF.